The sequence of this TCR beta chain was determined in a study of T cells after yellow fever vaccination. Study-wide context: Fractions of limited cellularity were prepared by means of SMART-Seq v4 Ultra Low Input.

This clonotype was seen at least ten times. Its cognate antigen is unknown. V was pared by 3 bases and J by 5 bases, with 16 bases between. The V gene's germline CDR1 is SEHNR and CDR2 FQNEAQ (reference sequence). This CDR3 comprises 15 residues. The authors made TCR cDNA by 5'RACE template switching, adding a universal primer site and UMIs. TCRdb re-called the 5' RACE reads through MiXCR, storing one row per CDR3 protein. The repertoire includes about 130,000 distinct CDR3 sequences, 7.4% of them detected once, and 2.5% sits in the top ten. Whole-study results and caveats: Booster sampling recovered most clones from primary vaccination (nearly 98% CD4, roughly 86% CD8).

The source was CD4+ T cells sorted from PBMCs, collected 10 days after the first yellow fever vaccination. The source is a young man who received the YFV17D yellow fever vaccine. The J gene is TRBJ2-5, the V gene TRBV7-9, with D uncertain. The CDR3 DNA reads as TGTGCCAGCAGCTTCGGAGACCTCCTGGGGGAGACCCAGTACTTC. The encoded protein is CASSFGDLLGETQYF.